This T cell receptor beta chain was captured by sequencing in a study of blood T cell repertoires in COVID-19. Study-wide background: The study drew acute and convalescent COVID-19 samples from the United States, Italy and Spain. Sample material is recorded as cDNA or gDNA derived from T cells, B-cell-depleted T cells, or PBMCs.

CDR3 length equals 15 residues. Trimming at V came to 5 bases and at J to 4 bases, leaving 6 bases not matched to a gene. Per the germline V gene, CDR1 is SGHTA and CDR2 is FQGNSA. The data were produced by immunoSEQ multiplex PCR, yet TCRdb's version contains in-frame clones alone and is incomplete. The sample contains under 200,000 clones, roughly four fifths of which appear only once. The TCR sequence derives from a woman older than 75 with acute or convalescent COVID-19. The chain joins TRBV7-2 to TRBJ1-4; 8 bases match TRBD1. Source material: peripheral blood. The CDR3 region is CASSIGQGFNEKLFF. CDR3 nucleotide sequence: TGTGCCAGCAGCATAGGACAGGGATTTAATGAAAAACTGTTTTTT.